This T cell receptor beta chain was identified during a study of blood T cell repertoires in COVID-19. In its sample, this clone was seen a few times. Cohort placement rested on clinical history that participants reported themselves. This CDR3 is 17 amino acids long. Looked up from germline, CDR1 is SGHKS and CDR2 is YYEKEE (reference sequence). The V segment lost 0 bases and the J segment 2 bases; nucleotides outside the gene matches: 8. Profiling relied on immunoSEQ multiplex PCR, and the TCRdb table lists in-frame clones only, not all of them. This table holds about 220,000 clones, around 91% found once.

The chain uses TRBV5-5 and TRBJ1-5; 7 bases are a match to TRBD1. The sequencing input was PBMCs or T cells enriched from blood (not recorded which). This clonotype originated in a man between 25 and 39 years old who had been exposed to COVID-19. The CDR3 DNA reads TGTGCCAGCAGCTTGGTAATCCTAACAGGGGGCAATCAGCCCCAGCATTTT. As protein: CASSLVILTGGNQPQHF.